The clone carrying this T cell receptor beta chain was seen more than once but under ten times. As yet, its antigen is unknown. This CDR3 is 14 amino acids long. V was clipped by 2 bases and J by 3 bases, with 11 bases between them. Germline CDR1 and CDR2: MNHEY and SMNVEV (reference sequence). The study ran its PCR with 60 Vbeta and 13 Jbeta primers. Libraries were prepared by immunoSEQ multiplex PCR; TCRdb keeps only in-frame clonotypes and omits some of them. The data contain approximately 190,000 clones, 75% to 90% of them singletons. The data originate from a study of cytomegalovirus exposure and HLA in healthy donors. General study results and limits: Rates of TCR association differed by HLA locus in a later analysis, with DRB1 highest and HLA-C lowest. In an earlier analysis, in 620 or so donors, most V segments appeared productive either ~87% or ~30% of the time.

What was sequenced was PBMCs. This TCR was recovered from a man in his forties in good health and CMV-seropositive. This chain joins TRBV27 and TRBJ2-7; maybe TRBD1 (5 bases). The CDR3 region is CASSLQGANYEQYF. The CDR3 DNA is TGTGCCAGCAGTTTACAGGGTGCGAACTACGAGCAGTACTTC.